A selection of T cell receptor beta chains follows, all from one sample in a study of patients and donors after allogeneic stem cell transplantation. TCRdb reanalysed the RT-PCR reads using MiXCR and keeps one entry per CDR3 protein. Of 920,000 or so distinct CDR3 sequences in the sample, roughly 18% were seen once. The sample was blood, either unsorted or a sorted T cell fraction (not recorded which). The receptor source for this set is a human donor who was either an allogeneic HSCT recipient or a stem cell or donor lymphocyte infusion donor (not recorded which). It is not recorded whose cells these are; they may come from a transplant donor. Both conserved end residues are part of each CDR3. Each record gives: J gene, clone size, D gene, V gene, CDR3 length, CDR3 protein, CDR3 DNA. A D gene is named only where the DNA matches it firmly. Size values are once, few and many counts, or a class for expanded clones, and some rows have none.

>TRBJ2-1|few|TRBD2|TRBV12-3/TRBV12-4|17
CASSLWKAGGPSNEQFF
TGTGCCAGCAGTTTATGGAAAGCGGGAGGACCCTCCAATGAGCAGTTCTTC
>TRBJ2-5|few|TRBD2|TRBV5-6|15
CASSLAGGEGETQYF
TGTGCCAGCAGCTTGGCGGGGGGAGAGGGAGAGACCCAGTACTTC
>TRBJ2-7|many|TRBD2|TRBV5-1|17
CASSYGLAGGLSYEQYF
TGCGCCAGCAGCTATGGACTAGCGGGAGGACTCTCCTACGAGCAGTACTTC
>TRBJ1-1|.|.|TRBV5-1|15
CASSLGAEMNTEAFF
TGCGCCAGCAGCTTGGGTGCGGAGATGAACACTGAAGCTTTCTTT
>TRBJ2-3|few|TRBD2|TRBV29-1|14
CSVDGRGATDTQYF
TGCAGCGTTGACGGGCGGGGGGCCACAGATACGCAGTATTTT
>TRBJ2-5|.|.|TRBV20-1|14
CSAPRWGDQETQYF
TGCAGTGCACCCCGGTGGGGGGACCAAGAGACCCAGTACTTC
>TRBJ2-3|few|.|TRBV25-1|16
CASSEGGRMRTDTQYF
TGTGCCAGCAGTGAAGGGGGACGGATGAGGACAGATACGCAGTATTTT
>TRBJ1-1|few|TRBD1|TRBV7-9|14
CASSLSTGLIEAFF
TGTGCCAGCAGCTTATCGACAGGGTTGATTGAAGCTTTCTTT
>TRBJ2-7|many|.|TRBV9|14
CASSEGGEDYEQYF
TGTGCCAGCAGCGAGGGGGGTGAAGATTACGAGCAGTACTTC
>TRBJ2-7|few|.|TRBV29-1|12
CSVVEGTHEQYF
TGCAGCGTTGTGGAGGGCACCCACGAGCAGTACTTC
>TRBJ1-1|.|.|TRBV6-2/TRBV6-3|11
CASSTGTGAFF
TGTGCCAGCAGCACCGGGACCGGGGCTTTCTTT
>TRBJ1-5|.|.|TRBV20-1|12
CSARDPNQPQHF
TGCAGTGCTAGAGATCCCAATCAGCCCCAGCATTTT
>TRBJ1-1|few|.|TRBV27|14
CASSLSKANTEAFF
TGTGCCAGCAGTTTATCGAAGGCGAACACTGAAGCTTTCTTT
>TRBJ1-1|few|.|TRBV12-3/TRBV12-4|12
CASSFWVNEAFF
TGTGCCAGCAGTTTCTGGGTCAATGAAGCTTTCTTT
>TRBJ1-5|.|TRBD1|TRBV24-1|16
CATSDGDRGGNQPQHF
TGTGCCACCAGTGATGGGGACAGGGGGGGAAATCAGCCCCAGCATTTT
>TRBJ1-3|.|.|TRBV7-6|16
CASSLGRLTSGNTIYF
TGTGCCAGCAGCTTAGGGCGACTGACCTCTGGAAACACCATATATTTT
>TRBJ2-5|few|TRBD2|TRBV11-2|18
CASSRVPSGGEGQETQYF
TGTGCCAGCTCCCGGGTCCCTAGCGGGGGGGAAGGGCAAGAGACCCAGTACTTC
>TRBJ1-1|few|.|TRBV7-3|14
CASSTTGLDTEAFF
TGTGCCAGCAGCACAACAGGGTTGGACACTGAAGCTTTCTTT
>TRBJ2-1|few|TRBD2|TRBV19|14
CASRRLAGEPEQFF
TGTGCCAGTAGGAGACTAGCGGGAGAGCCTGAGCAGTTCTTC
>TRBJ1-3|many|.|TRBV12-3/TRBV12-4|11
CASSVGNTIYF
TGTGCCAGCAGTGTTGGAAACACCATATATTTT
>TRBJ1-2|.|TRBD1|TRBV20-1|15
CSATRPRTGWGGYTF
TGCAGTGCTACACGTCCACGGACAGGGTGGGGTGGCTACACCTTC
>TRBJ1-5|.|.|TRBV20-1|13
CSARAGGNQPQHF
TGCAGTGCTAGAGCCGGCGGTAATCAGCCCCAGCATTTT
>TRBJ2-5|.|TRBD1|TRBV7-9|15
CASSLMGQGVETQYF
TGTGCCAGCAGCTTAATGGGACAGGGTGTGGAGACCCAGTACTTC
>TRBJ2-7|.|.|TRBV7-2|13
CASSSSRVTVQYF
TGTGCCAGCAGTAGTAGCCGGGTAACAGTGCAGTACTTC